This T cell receptor (beta chain) was found in a study of blood T cell repertoires in COVID-19. Those enrolled in Seattle joined during active infection and were followed longitudinally afterward. Trimming removed 4 bases from V and 7 bases from J, with 7 bases in between. This CDR3 contains 11 residues. Germline loops: CDR1 MNHEY, CDR2 SVGAGI. Measured with immunoSEQ multiplex PCR; TCRdb has only the in-frame clones, and not every one. Among about 260,000 clones, around nine tenths were seen once, and the ten largest hold about 5.2%. The source of this sequence is a woman aged 55-69 years with COVID-19, enrolled during active disease. Sequencing was carried out using peripheral blood. V gene TRBV6-5 combines with J gene TRBJ2-5; D perhaps matches TRBD2 (5 bases). CDR3 sequence (DNA): TGTGCCAGCAGTTCAGAGGGGACCCAGTACTTC. Translated, it gives CASSSEGTQYF.